The 10 T cell receptor beta chains given below trace back to one sample, sequenced in a study of T-cell reconstitution after alpha-beta-depleted transplantation in children. Unique molecular identifiers were used in preparing the TCRbeta library. Via MiXCR, TCRdb re-called the PCR reads, giving one row per CDR3 protein. Of 900,000 or so distinct CDR3 sequences listed, around 15% are singletons. Source: PBMCs, mostly from graft donor cells, taken 360 days after TCRalphabeta/CD19-depleted stem cell transplant. The receptors here all came from a male patient between 10 and 17 years old who had a stem cell transplant for acute lymphoblastic leukemia, so the T cells may come from the graft donor.

The rearrangement joins TRBV18 to TRBJ1-2; D is uncertain. Germline-derived CDR1 and CDR2 are KGHSH and LQKENI. The CDR3 runs to 15 residues. Trimming took 3 bases from V and 0 from J, leaving 11 bases between them. CDR3 in amino acids: CASSPMGAANYGYTF. For the CDR3, the DNA is TGTGCCAGCTCACCGATGGGTGCAGCTAACTATGGCTACACCTTC.

The chain uses TRBV5-1 and TRBJ2-1; no reliable D call. This CDR3 has 12 residues. Trimming stripped 3 bases from V and 8 bases from J, with 9 bases between. Germline assignment: CDR1 SGHRS and CDR2 YFSETQ. The CDR3 loop reads CASSSLWDEQFF. CDR3 coding DNA: TGCGCCAGCAGCTCCCTCTGGGATGAGCAGTTCTTC.

In this sample, this clonotype turned up many times. This chain connects TRBV2 to TRBJ2-1, with TRBD1 as a possible D gene (6 bases). The V end lost 8 bases, the J end lost 5 bases, and 10 bases lay between the germline ends. The germline V gene has CDR1 SNHLY and CDR2 FYNNEI. This CDR3 region has 12 residues. In DNA, the CDR3 is TGTGCCAGCGAGGGGGACGACAATGAGCAGTTCTTC. Protein: CASEGDDNEQFF.

The J gene is TRBJ2-7, the V gene TRBV27, with 14 bases matching TRBD2. This CDR3 region has 20 residues. V was pared by 0 bases and J by 2 bases, with 12 bases of the junction left unmatched. Germline V gene sequence: CDR1 MNHEY, CDR2 SMNVEV (reference sequence). CDR3 sequence (DNA): TGTGCCAGCAGTTTATCGAGTGGGACTAGCGGGAGTTTATTCGCCTACGAGCAGTACTTC. It specifies CASSLSSGTSGSLFAYEQYF.

V is TRBV3-1 and J is TRBJ2-5; D call uncertain. This CDR3 has 12 residues. Trimming removed 0 bases at V and 6 bases at J, with 5 bases between. Germline V gives CDR1 LGHDT, CDR2 YNNKEL (reference sequence). The CDR3 protein is CASSQDWKTQYF. In DNA form, the CDR3 reads TGTGCCAGCAGCCAAGATTGGAAGACCCAGTACTTC.

This clonotype was seen more than once but under ten times. The V and J genes are TRBV27 and TRBJ2-1; no clear D. Germline V gene sequence: CDR1 MNHEY, CDR2 SMNVEV (reference sequence). The CDR3 totals 13 residues. Trimming removed 1 base at V and 8 bases at J, with 9 bases between. CDR3 loop: CASSLYEVDEQFF. In DNA, the CDR3 is TGTGCCAGCAGTTTATACGAGGTCGATGAGCAGTTCTTC.

This clonotype was recorded only once. The V and J genes are TRBV5-1 and TRBJ1-2; D gene ambiguous. Trimming took off 3 bases at V and 2 bases at J, with 8 bases between the two ends. The CDR3 runs to 13 residues. Germline lookup yields CDR1 SGHRS and CDR2 YFSETQ. The DNA of the CDR3 is TGCGCCAGCAGCTACCAAGGCAACTATGGCTACACCTTC. The encoded protein is CASSYQGNYGYTF.

This chain uses TRBV12-3 or TRBV12-4 with TRBJ2-5; no firm D call. The CDR3 contains 15 residues. The V end lost 8 bases, the J end lost 3 bases, and 19 bases lay between the germline ends. In DNA, the CDR3 is TGTGCCAGCGTCGCATGGGGTGTGGCGGAAGAGACCCAGTACTTC. Amino acid sequence: CASVAWGVAEETQYF.

The chain has TRBV7-9 and TRBJ2-2; D not certain. The CDR3 loop spans 13 amino acids. The germline V and J ends were trimmed by 4 bases and 5 bases, with 8 bases remaining between them. Germline-derived CDR1 and CDR2 are SEHNR and FQNEAQ (reference sequence). CDR3 bases: TGTGCCAGCAGCTGGACCATTACCGGGGAGCTGTTTTTT. Its translation is CASSWTITGELFF.

The chain links TRBV20-1 to TRBJ1-1; tentative D call: TRBD1 (5 bases). The V gene lost 0 bases and the J gene lost 0 bases, with 14 bases spanning the gap. The CDR3 runs to 16 residues. Germline V CDR1 and CDR2: DFQATT, SNEGSKA (reference sequence). The CDR3 loop is CSARDPGQGLNTEAFF. The CDR3 DNA sequence: TGCAGTGCTAGAGATCCGGGTCAGGGCCTGAACACTGAAGCTTTCTTT.